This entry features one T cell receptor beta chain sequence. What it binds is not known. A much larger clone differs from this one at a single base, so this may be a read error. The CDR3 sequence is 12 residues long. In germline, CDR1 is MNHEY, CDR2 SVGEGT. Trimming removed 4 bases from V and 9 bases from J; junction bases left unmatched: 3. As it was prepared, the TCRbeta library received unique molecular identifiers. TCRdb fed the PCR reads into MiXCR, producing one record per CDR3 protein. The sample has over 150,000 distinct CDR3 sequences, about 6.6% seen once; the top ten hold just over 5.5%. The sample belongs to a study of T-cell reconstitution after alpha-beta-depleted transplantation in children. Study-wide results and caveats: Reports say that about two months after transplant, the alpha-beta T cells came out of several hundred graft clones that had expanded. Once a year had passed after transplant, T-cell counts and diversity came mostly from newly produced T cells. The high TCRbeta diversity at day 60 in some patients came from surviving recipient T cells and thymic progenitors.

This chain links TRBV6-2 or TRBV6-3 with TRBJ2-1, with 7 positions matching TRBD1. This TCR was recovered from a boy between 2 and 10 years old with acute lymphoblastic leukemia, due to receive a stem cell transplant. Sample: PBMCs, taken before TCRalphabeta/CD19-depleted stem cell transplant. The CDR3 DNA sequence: TGTGCCAGCAGTTCTAGGGGGCGTGAGCAGTTCTTC. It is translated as CASSSRGREQFF.